Listed below are T cell receptor beta chains from one sample, sequenced in a study of T-cell memory formation after mild COVID-19. TCRdb recomputed calls from the 5' RACE reads with MiXCR, one row per CDR3 protein. The table lists around 340,000 distinct CDR3 sequences, around 15% of them singletons. The sequenced sample consisted of PBMCs or a T cell subset sorted from them (not recorded which). The receptors here all came from a man aged 18 to 30 who had mild COVID-19 (a few samples of this study predate the infection). Cell type and time point are not known. Both conserved end residues are part of each CDR3. D genes are given only for firm matches. Size tells how often a clone was seen (once, few, many) or the class of an expanded clone, and some rows leave it out.

>TRBJ2-3|TRBV5-1|-|-
CASSLAGTQRSTDTQYF
TGCGCCAGCAGCTTGGCCGGGACGCAACGTAGCACAGATACGCAGTATTTT
>TRBJ2-1|TRBV15|-|TRBD2
CATSSSGGALNEQFF
TGTGCCACCAGCAGTAGCGGGGGGGCCCTGAATGAGCAGTTCTTC
>TRBJ1-6|TRBV7-9|-|TRBD1
CASNQGGLNSPLHF
TGTGCCAGCAACCAGGGGGGGCTTAATTCACCCCTCCACTTT
>TRBJ2-5|TRBV20-1|few|-
CSAREAIRFPAETQYF
TGCAGTGCCAGGGAGGCTATCCGCTTCCCAGCGGAGACCCAGTACTTC
>TRBJ1-2|TRBV4-3|-|TRBD1
CASSQDRGGGNGYTF
TGCGCCAGCAGCCAAGATCGAGGGGGCGGAAATGGCTACACCTTC
>TRBJ2-2|TRBV7-3|-|-
CASKGGANTGELFF
TGTGCCAGCAAAGGGGGAGCGAACACCGGGGAGCTGTTTTTT
>TRBJ1-2|TRBV12-3/TRBV12-4|many|-
CASSLRRAIGLGYTF
TGTGCCAGCAGTTTACGCCGAGCAATCGGTCTTGGCTACACCTTC
>TRBJ2-7|TRBV29-1|few|TRBD2
CSVGGGLYEQYF
TGCAGCGTTGGCGGGGGACTCTACGAGCAGTACTTC
>TRBJ1-1|TRBV6-2/TRBV6-3|-|-
CATGELFEAFF
TGTGCCACCGGGGAGCTATTTGAAGCTTTCTTT
>TRBJ1-6|TRBV27|-|-
CASSLQGTGGPYNSPLHF
TGTGCCAGCAGTTTACAGGGAACAGGTGGACCCTATAATTCACCCCTCCACTTT
>TRBJ2-1|TRBV7-2|-|TRBD2
CASSQRLAGPPSSYNEQFF
TGTGCCAGCAGCCAACGACTAGCGGGGCCCCCCAGCTCCTACAATGAGCAGTTCTTC
>TRBJ1-1|TRBV6-5|-|TRBD1
CASSYSGGGTEAFF
TGTGCCAGCAGTTATTCAGGGGGTGGCACTGAAGCTTTCTTT
>TRBJ1-2|TRBV5-1|-|TRBD1
CASSRGLGYTF
TGCGCCAGCAGCAGGGGGCTCGGCTACACCTTC
>TRBJ2-1|TRBV2|few|-
CASSERPSSYNEQFF
TGTGCCAGCAGTGAGCGGCCGAGCTCCTACAATGAGCAGTTCTTC